This T cell receptor beta chain appears in the sequencing data of a study of shared clonotypes between healthy human individuals. Study in general: The plates for each donor numbered three CD4 naive, three CD4 memory, two CD8 naive and one CD8 memory.

Germline CDR1 is LNHDA and CDR2 is SQIVND (reference sequence). This CDR3 is built from 16 residues. V lost 4 bases and J lost 6; bases outside the gene matches: 9. The table came from immunoSEQ multiplex PCR; TCRdb's copy has only in-frame clones and leaves some out. The data contain 2 million to 3 million clones, 80% to 95% of them singletons. Worth noting for this clone: Its antigen is not identified.

General observations from the study: Larger estimated richness was generally seen in naive subsets than in memory subsets.

The clonotype comes from a man between 18 and 29 years old in good health. Some clones in this sample may be carry-over from other donors' samples. Specimen: naive CD4+ T cells from PBMCs. Subset denoted: CD45RA+ positively selected. V usage is TRBV19 and J usage is TRBJ1-4; 9 nucleotides line up with TRBD1. CDR3 loop: CASSNLRDRADEKLFF. Written as DNA, the CDR3 is TGTGCCAGTAGTAACCTCCGGGACAGGGCAGATGAAAAACTGTTTTTT.